A selection of T cell receptor beta chains follows, all from one sample in a study of T cells in localized non-small cell lung cancer. Here immunoSEQ multiplex PCR was the method, and the copy in TCRdb shows in-frame clones only, minus some. The repertoire consists of tens of thousands of clones, with more than 70% occurring once and the leading ten covering over 2.5%. Sequenced material: peripheral blood, taken before any cancer treatment. These receptors all come from a female donor older than 55 with stage I squamous cell lung carcinoma. Each CDR3 is given with its conserved first and last residue. Each record gives: J gene, clone size, CDR3 length, D gene, V gene, CDR3 protein, CDR3 DNA. A D gene is named only where the DNA matches it firmly. Only part of the rows carry a size: once, few, many, or a class if the clone is expanded.

>TRBJ2-2|once|15|TRBD1|TRBV2
CASRDRGTNTGELFF
TGTGCCAGCAGAGACAGGGGGACGAACACCGGGGAGCTGTTTTTT
>TRBJ1-1|.|13|.|TRBV18
CASSPIGYTEAFF
TGTGCCAGCTCACCAATCGGGTACACTGAAGCTTTCTTT
>TRBJ1-5|.|14|.|TRBV5-6
CASSWAGGNQPQHF
TGTGCCAGCAGCTGGGCCGGGGGCAATCAGCCCCAGCATTTT
>TRBJ1-2|.|14|.|TRBV5-4
CASSSVGGNYGYTF
TGTGCCAGCAGCTCAGTAGGGGGTAACTATGGCTACACCTTC
>TRBJ1-3|few|19|TRBD1|TRBV14
CASSQGGAVAGTAVNTIYF
TGTGCCAGCAGCCAAGGTGGAGCGGTTGCCGGGACAGCAGTAAACACCATATATTTT
>TRBJ1-3|.|12|.|TRBV10-3
CAISPGGNTIYF
TGTGCCATCAGCCCAGGCGGAAACACCATATATTTT
>TRBJ1-2|.|12|.|TRBV7-2
CASGGGLNGYTF
TGTGCCAGCGGCGGGGGCTTGAATGGCTACACCTTC
>TRBJ2-1|.|15|.|TRBV9
CASSVAVDSYNEQFF
TGTGCCAGCAGCGTAGCGGTCGACTCCTACAATGAGCAGTTCTTC
>TRBJ1-2|.|15|.|TRBV21-1
CASSPRQGLHYGYTF
TGTGCCAGCAGCCCTAGACAGGGCCTGCACTATGGCTACACCTTC
>TRBJ2-1|.|19|TRBD2|TRBV4-1
CASSRALGSWREGYNEQFF
TGCGCCAGCAGTCGGGCCCTGGGATCTTGGCGGGAGGGCTACAATGAGCAGTTCTTC
>TRBJ2-7|.|13|.|TRBV27
CASRLSGSAEQYF
TGTGCCAGCAGATTGTCGGGATCAGCCGAGCAGTACTTC
>TRBJ2-5|.|14|TRBD1|TRBV27
CASSTRQGSETQYF
TGTGCCAGCAGTACCCGACAGGGCAGTGAGACCCAGTACTTC
>TRBJ2-2|.|16|TRBD1|TRBV27
CASTTGTGGNTGELFF
TGTGCCAGCACCACCGGGACAGGGGGCAACACCGGGGAGCTGTTTTTT
>TRBJ1-5|.|15|.|TRBV4-1
CASSQDRAVNQPQHF
TGCGCCAGCAGCCAAGATAGGGCAGTCAATCAGCCCCAGCATTTT
>TRBJ2-1|.|18|TRBD2|TRBV4-1
CASSQESKGTSGSNEQFF
TGCGCCAGCAGCCAAGAGTCGAAGGGGACTAGCGGGAGCAATGAGCAGTTCTTC
>TRBJ2-5|.|14|.|TRBV18
CASSPIRAQETQYF
TGTGCCAGCTCACCGATCCGTGCACAGGAGACCCAGTACTTC
>TRBJ1-3|.|15|TRBD1|TRBV4-1
CASSQRTGPGNTIYF
TGCGCCAGCAGCCAAAGGACAGGGCCTGGAAACACCATATATTTT
>TRBJ2-7|.|15|TRBD2|TRBV7-8
CASTSSGGKSYEQYF
TGTGCCAGCACCTCTAGCGGAGGAAAGTCCTACGAGCAGTACTTC
>TRBJ1-2|.|17|TRBD1|TRBV9
CASSVDRQGAGWYGYTF
TGTGCCAGCAGCGTAGACCGCCAGGGGGCGGGTTGGTATGGCTACACCTTC
>TRBJ2-7|few|14|.|TRBV7-2
CASSLTQVPYEQYF
TGTGCCAGCAGCTTAACACAGGTTCCCTACGAGCAGTACTTC